This TCR beta chain was documented in a study of metastatic and nonmetastatic thyroid tumors. Study-wide context: Repertoire comparison spanned blood and tumor or nodule tissue of malignant and benign thyroid patients.

Regarding this clone: One junction end does not reproduce the germline sequence, and a read error may be involved.

Thyroid surgery had not been preceded by any treatment in any patient. MiXCR reprocessed the PCR reads for TCRdb. The sample lists about 7,800 clones, roughly a quarter occurring once. The CDR3 has 14 residues. From germline, CDR1 is SQVTM and CDR2 ANQGSEA. The rearrangement uses TRBV29-1 and TRBJ2-1, with 10 nucleotides matching TRBD2. The clonotype was recovered from a female donor with papillary thyroid cancer or a benign thyroid nodule (not recorded which). Some clones in this sample may be carry-over from other donors' samples. Sequencing was performed on adjacent normal tissue. CDR3 amino acids: CSVPGLASHDEQFF. CDR3 nucleotide sequence: TGCAGCGTTCCGGGACTAGCGTCCCACGATGAGCAGTTTTTC.